This entry concerns a single T cell receptor (beta chain). Under the authors' procedure: From ImmunoSEQ came sequences covering only the junction and carrying no quality scores, so filtering differed. The assay was immunoSEQ multiplex PCR, and TCRdb's table has in-frame clones only and misses some. The V and J calls and clone size were taken over from that table, and D and trimming were inferred from the DNA. The sample shows 760,000 or so clones, about 96% of them seen only once. This specimen belongs to a study of shared clonotypes between healthy human individuals. CDR3 length: 19 residues. Trimming at V came to 2 bases and at J to 0 bases, leaving 11 bases not matched to a gene. Germline V gene sequence: CDR1 SEHNR, CDR2 FQNEAQ (reference sequence). Naive-designated CD8 cells lacked CD45RO, were positively enriched for CCR7, and omitted terminally differentiated effector memory CD45RA+ cells.

The origin of this receptor is a man aged 25-40 years in good health. The specimen sequenced was naive CD8+ T cells sorted from blood. The chain has TRBV7-9 and TRBJ2-2; 8 bases fit TRBD1. CDR3 coding DNA: TGTGCCAGCAGCTTATCTCTCCAGGGACAGGCTCCGAACACCGGGGAGCTGTTTTTT. It is translated as CASSLSLQGQAPNTGELFF.